This T cell receptor (beta chain) is drawn from a study of tumor-infiltrating lymphocytes in primary liver carcinoma. Of note for this clonotype: An end of the junction does not agree with germline; a read error may underlie this.

The CDR3 spans 15 residues. Germline lookup yields CDR1 MDHEN and CDR2 SYDVKM. From 450 to 600 ng total RNA, TCR beta cDNA was generated with a primer in the constant region. For TCR beta, libraries were produced by three nested multiplex PCR rounds using slightly modified ARM-PCR. Researchers ran the first two PCR rounds for approximately 10 cycles each with TRBV1-TRBV30 forward primers and a C-beta reverse primer. MiXCR, run by TCRdb on the multiplex PCR reads, gives a single entry per CDR3 protein. The data show roughly 78,000 distinct CDR3 sequences, 71% seen once. From unsorted bulk tissue weighing about 20-33 mg, DNA and RNA were co-extracted. There were over 80% viable tumor cells in every single sample of tumor.

Material: liver tumor tissue from sampling region 4. This sample's subset: tumor region T4, right-lateral pole. The clonotype comes from a woman in her sixties with primary liver carcinoma and hepatitis B virus infection. The V and J genes are TRBV28 and TRBJ2-7; no clear D gene. The CDR3 here is CASNLSGASSYEQYF. The CDR3 bases are TGTGCCAGCAATCTTAGTGGCGCGAGCTCCTACGAGCAGTACTTT.